The source of this T cell receptor beta chain is a study of OX40 agonist ivuxolimab in advanced cancers. Background on the study: Enrolled patients in dose escalation had cancers that were hepatocellular carcinoma, melanoma, renal cell or head and neck cancer.

Assay: immunoSEQ multiplex PCR; the TCRdb copy retains only in-frame clones and omits some. The repertoire consists of around 60,000 clones, with over 75% occurring once and the leading ten covering over 1.1%. Looked up from germline, CDR1 is SGHRS and CDR2 is YFSETQ. The CDR3 covers 15 residues. The ends were cut back, 2 bases at V and 3 bases at J, with 15 bases in the middle. Systemic immunosuppression or a history of autoimmune disease excluded patients. Sequencing was performed on CD4+ or CD8+ T cells sorted from blood, taken in a trial of the OX40 agonist ivuxolimab. The clonotype was recovered from an adult with an advanced solid tumor such as melanoma, head and neck, liver or kidney cancer. This chain links TRBV5-1 with TRBJ2-7; D possibly matches TRBD1 or TRBD2 (5 bases each). The CDR3 DNA is TGCGCCAGCAGCTTAATCGGGGCAGGGAGCTACGAGCAGTACTTC. This translates into CASSLIGAGSYEQYF.